These T cell receptor beta chains were read from a single sample in a study of blood T cell repertoires in COVID-19. Data came from immunoSEQ multiplex PCR; TCRdb stores just in-frame clones and leaves some out. This table holds under 200,000 clones, over 75% found once. Sequencing used PBMCs or T cells enriched from blood (not recorded which). These receptors were taken from a man in his fifties who had recovered from COVID-19. The CDR3 runs from the conserved cysteine through the conserved F or W. Fields, in order: D gene, clone size, J gene, V gene, CDR3 DNA, CDR3 protein. The D gene is left open where the match is weak. Clone sizes are given selectively: once, few, many, or a class where the clone is expanded.

D: -; size: -; J: TRBJ2-7; V: TRBV7-9; DNA: TGTGCCAGCAGCCCGGACAGTTCCTACGAGCAGTACTTC; CDR3: CASSPDSSYEQYF
D: -; size: -; J: TRBJ1-5; V: TRBV3-1/TRBV3-2; DNA: TGTGCCAGCAGCCAAGATCTTGGCACCCATCAGCCCCAGCATTTT; CDR3: CASSQDLGTHQPQHF
D: TRBD1; size: -; J: TRBJ1-1; V: TRBV19; DNA: TGTGCCAGTACCCCTGGGACAGTCAGAGCTGAAGCTTTCTTT; CDR3: CASTPGTVRAEAFF
D: -; size: -; J: TRBJ2-7; V: TRBV7-7; DNA: TGTGCTAGCAGCTTTCTACAGGGTCAGGAGCAGTACTTC; CDR3: CASSFLQGQEQYF
D: -; size: -; J: TRBJ1-4; V: TRBV9; DNA: TGTGCCAGCAGCGTAGCTTCCAGGGCCGATGAAAAACTGTTTTTT; CDR3: CASSVASRADEKLFF
D: -; size: -; J: TRBJ2-3; V: TRBV13; DNA: TGTGCCAGCAGCTTTAAAGGAGCGGATACGCAGTATTTT; CDR3: CASSFKGADTQYF
D: -; size: -; J: TRBJ1-1; V: TRBV19; DNA: TGTGCCAGCCCGGAGTTGCGGGGATCAGGCGAAGCTTTCTTT; CDR3: CASPELRGSGEAFF
D: -; size: -; J: TRBJ2-2; V: TRBV19; DNA: TGTGCCAGTGGACTCCGGTGGGACACCGGGGAGCTGTTTTTT; CDR3: CASGLRWDTGELFF
D: -; size: -; J: TRBJ1-5; V: TRBV27; DNA: TGTGCCAGCAGTCCCCAGGGGAGAAATCAGCCCCAGCATTTT; CDR3: CASSPQGRNQPQHF
D: -; size: -; J: TRBJ2-7; V: TRBV11-2; DNA: TGTGCCAGCAACAACAGGGATGGGAACTTCGGCGAGCAGTACTTC; CDR3: CASNNRDGNFGEQYF
D: -; size: -; J: TRBJ2-7; V: TRBV6-5; DNA: TGTGCCAGCACCGAGGGGGTGGTACGCTACGAGCAGTACTTC; CDR3: CASTEGVVRYEQYF
D: TRBD1; size: -; J: TRBJ1-4; V: TRBV5-4; DNA: TGTGCCAGCAGCTTGGCCCGACAGGGAGCAGGAGAAAAACTGTTTTTT; CDR3: CASSLARQGAGEKLFF
D: TRBD1; size: -; J: TRBJ2-1; V: TRBV9; DNA: TGTGCCAGCAGCCCCTGGACAGGGGGCGATGAGCAGTTCTTC; CDR3: CASSPWTGGDEQFF
D: -; size: few; J: TRBJ2-3; V: TRBV5-4; DNA: TGTGCCAGCAGCTTCCCAGGAACAGATACGCAGTATTTT; CDR3: CASSFPGTDTQYF
D: TRBD1; size: -; J: TRBJ2-1; V: TRBV27; DNA: TGTGCCAGCAGTCTCAACCGGGACAGGGTTTTCTTC; CDR3: CASSLNRDRVFF
D: -; size: -; J: TRBJ1-2; V: TRBV14; DNA: TGTGCCAGCAGCCCCCTCGATGAGGGAGGCTACACCTTC; CDR3: CASSPLDEGGYTF
D: -; size: -; J: TRBJ1-2; V: TRBV6-5; DNA: TGTGCCAGCATAGGAGGCTATGGCTACACCTTC; CDR3: CASIGGYGYTF
D: -; size: -; J: TRBJ2-3; V: TRBV5-1; DNA: TGCGCCAGCAGCTTAATTAGCCTCAGCACAGATACGCAGTATTTT; CDR3: CASSLISLSTDTQYF
D: TRBD1; size: -; J: TRBJ2-7; V: TRBV24-1; DNA: TGTGCCACCAGTGATTCGGGACAGCCCCCTTACGAGCAGTACTTC; CDR3: CATSDSGQPPYEQYF
D: TRBD1; size: -; J: TRBJ1-5; V: TRBV29-1; DNA: TGCAGCGTGGGTATAGGACAGGGTGGGTCGAGCAATCAGCCCCAGCATTTT; CDR3: CSVGIGQGGSSNQPQHF
D: TRBD1; size: -; J: TRBJ1-5; V: TRBV2; DNA: TGTGCCAGCAGTGAAGACAGGGGACATAGCAATCAGCCCCAGCATTTT; CDR3: CASSEDRGHSNQPQHF
D: -; size: -; J: TRBJ1-4; V: TRBV28; DNA: TGTGCCAGCAGTTTATATACAGTAAATGAAAAACTGTTTTTT; CDR3: CASSLYTVNEKLFF
D: TRBD1; size: -; J: TRBJ1-1; V: TRBV19; DNA: TGTGCCAGTACCACGACAGGGTTTAACACTGAAGCTTTCTTT; CDR3: CASTTTGFNTEAFF
D: -; size: few; J: TRBJ2-2; V: TRBV5-1; DNA: TGCGCCAGCAGCTTCACAGGGGGAGGGACCGGGGAGCTGTTTTTT; CDR3: CASSFTGGGTGELFF
D: -; size: -; J: TRBJ2-7; V: TRBV6-1; DNA: TGTGCCAGCAGTGAACTAGGGGACTACGAGCAGTACTTC; CDR3: CASSELGDYEQYF
D: TRBD2; size: -; J: TRBJ2-7; V: TRBV27; DNA: TGTGCCAGCAGTAGGACTAGCGGCTACGAGCAGTACTTC; CDR3: CASSRTSGYEQYF
D: -; size: -; J: TRBJ2-5; V: TRBV7-2; DNA: TGTGCCAGCAGCCCGGCGAGCGGGACCCAGTACTTC; CDR3: CASSPASGTQYF
D: -; size: -; J: TRBJ2-5; V: TRBV3-1/TRBV3-2; DNA: TGTGCCAGCAGCGACTCCGGGGGAGGAGAGACCCAGTACTTC; CDR3: CASSDSGGGETQYF
D: TRBD1; size: -; J: TRBJ2-3; V: TRBV14; DNA: TGTGCCAGCAGCCAAGACAGGGGGCGGGATACGCAGTATTTT; CDR3: CASSQDRGRDTQYF
D: TRBD1; size: -; J: TRBJ1-2; V: TRBV7-3; DNA: TGTGCCAGCAGCTTGCAGGGGGCTGGCTTTGGCTACACCTTC; CDR3: CASSLQGAGFGYTF
D: TRBD2; size: -; J: TRBJ2-7; V: TRBV13; DNA: TGTGCCAGCAGCTTTAGCGGGAGGGGGAGGTACGAGCAGTACTTC; CDR3: CASSFSGRGRYEQYF
D: TRBD1; size: -; J: TRBJ2-7; V: TRBV30; DNA: TGTGCCTGGAGCCAGGACAGGATTGGGTACTTC; CDR3: CAWSQDRIGYF
D: -; size: few; J: TRBJ1-4; V: TRBV30; DNA: TGTGCCTGGAGTGTAGGAGGGACTCCCCTGCGGAAACTGTTTTTT; CDR3: CAWSVGGTPLRKLFF
D: TRBD2; size: -; J: TRBJ2-7; V: TRBV19; DNA: TGTGCCAGTAGTATTAGCCCTAGCGGGGGCTACGAGCAGTACTTC; CDR3: CASSISPSGGYEQYF
D: TRBD1; size: -; J: TRBJ1-2; V: TRBV28; DNA: TGTGCCAGCAGTTTGCAGGGGGGTATCTTTGGCTACACCTTC; CDR3: CASSLQGGIFGYTF
D: TRBD1; size: -; J: TRBJ2-1; V: TRBV9; DNA: TGTGCCAGCAGCGTTCCCCGGGACAGGGGTATCACCCACGATGAGCAGTTCTTC; CDR3: CASSVPRDRGITHDEQFF
D: TRBD1; size: -; J: TRBJ1-5; V: TRBV30; DNA: TGTGCCTGGGGCACCCAGGGGGATCAGCCCCAGCATTTT; CDR3: CAWGTQGDQPQHF
D: -; size: -; J: TRBJ1-3; V: TRBV11-1; DNA: TGTGCCAGCAGAACAGGAGCCGGGCCAACAAACACCATATATTTT; CDR3: CASRTGAGPTNTIYF
D: -; size: -; J: TRBJ2-7; V: TRBV7-9; DNA: TGTGCCAGCAGCTACGAGGGCGAGCAGTACTTC; CDR3: CASSYEGEQYF
D: -; size: -; J: TRBJ2-7; V: TRBV4-2; DNA: TGTGCCAGCAGCCAAGACCGGAACAGTAACCGCGAGCAGTACTTC; CDR3: CASSQDRNSNREQYF
D: -; size: -; J: TRBJ2-7; V: TRBV15; DNA: TGTGCCACCAGCAGAGATAATAAGCGGACCTCCTCCTACGAGCAGTACTTC; CDR3: CATSRDNKRTSSYEQYF
D: TRBD1; size: -; J: TRBJ2-5; V: TRBV5-4; DNA: TGTGCCAGCAGCTTGGTCGGACAGGGTACAGAGACCCAGTACTTC; CDR3: CASSLVGQGTETQYF
D: -; size: few; J: TRBJ1-4; V: TRBV5-6; DNA: TGTGCCAGCAGCCTCCCCCAGCCTGAAGGGGGATTAAATGAAAAACTGTTTTTT; CDR3: CASSLPQPEGGLNEKLFF
D: TRBD2; size: -; J: TRBJ2-7; V: TRBV14; DNA: TGTGCCAGCAGCCAAGTAATTCGAGCGGGAGAATGGTGGTCCTACGAGCAGTACTTC; CDR3: CASSQVIRAGEWWSYEQYF
D: -; size: -; J: TRBJ1-1; V: TRBV28; DNA: TGTGCCAGCAAGGAGGGAGGGTCCACTGAAGCTTTCTTT; CDR3: CASKEGGSTEAFF
D: -; size: -; J: TRBJ2-1; V: TRBV2; DNA: TGTGCCAGCAAGCCGGGTCTCAATGAGCAGTTCTTC; CDR3: CASKPGLNEQFF
D: -; size: -; J: TRBJ2-2; V: TRBV5-4; DNA: TGTGCCAGCAGCTCGATACAGCCCGGGGAGCTGTTTTTT; CDR3: CASSSIQPGELFF
D: -; size: few; J: TRBJ1-2; V: TRBV5-4; DNA: TGTGCCAGCAGCACAGACCCAGCTAACTATGGCTACACCTTC; CDR3: CASSTDPANYGYTF
D: -; size: -; J: TRBJ2-5; V: TRBV28; DNA: TGTGCCAGCAGTTTGACAGCCCAAGAGACCCAGTACTTC; CDR3: CASSLTAQETQYF
D: TRBD1; size: -; J: TRBJ1-1; V: TRBV5-5; DNA: TGTGCCAGCAGCTTCTCACCCGGGACAGCTGAAGCTTTCTTT; CDR3: CASSFSPGTAEAFF
D: TRBD1; size: -; J: TRBJ2-5; V: TRBV5-6; DNA: TGTGCCAGCAGCTTGGCCGGACAGGGCCAAGAGACCCAGTACTTC; CDR3: CASSLAGQGQETQYF